These T cell receptor beta chains were read from a single sample in a study of patients and donors after allogeneic stem cell transplantation. TCRdb called the RT-PCR reads again in MiXCR, with one record for every CDR3 protein. Seen here are 390,000 or so distinct CDR3 sequences, 16% observed once, and the top ten hold 7.2%. Sequencing was done on a sample of blood, either unsorted or a sorted T cell fraction (not recorded which). The receptors here all came from a human donor who was either an allogeneic HSCT recipient or a stem cell or donor lymphocyte infusion donor (not recorded which). It is not recorded whose cells these are; they may come from a transplant donor. Both conserved end residues are part of each CDR3. The D gene is left open where the match is weak. Clone size is not always given. Where it is, it says once, few, many or a class for expanded clones.

TRBV19	TRBJ2-5	few	TRBD2	CASTQSGRQETQYF	TGTGCCAGTACCCAAAGCGGGAGGCAAGAGACCCAGTACTTC
TRBV5-5	TRBJ1-1	few	-	CASSEGTEAFF	TGTGCCAGCAGCGAAGGCACTGAAGCTTTCTTT
TRBV4-1	TRBJ2-5	few	-	CASSQEIKGGTMSETQYF	TGCGCCAGCAGCCAAGAGATTAAAGGGGGGACGATGTCAGAGACCCAGTACTTC
TRBV14	TRBJ2-1	-	-	CASSQYGGEQFF	TGTGCCAGCAGCCAGTACGGTGGTGAGCAGTTCTTC
TRBV24-1	TRBJ2-5	few	-	CATSDLQGQETQYF	TGTGCCACCAGTGATTTGCAGGGACAAGAGACCCAGTACTTC
TRBV11-2	TRBJ2-3	-	TRBD2	CASSLGTSGSPSTDTQYF	TGTGCCAGCAGCCTCGGGACTAGCGGGAGTCCTAGCACAGATACGCAGTATTTT
TRBV7-2	TRBJ2-5	-	TRBD2	CASSSRLAGAYQETQYF	TGTGCCAGCAGCTCTCGTCTAGCGGGGGCTTACCAAGAGACCCAGTACTTC
TRBV29-1	TRBJ1-1	-	-	CSVDRATEAFF	TGCAGCGTTGACAGGGCCACTGAAGCTTTCTTT
TRBV3-1	TRBJ2-5	-	-	CASSRKRIMDLQETQYF	TGTGCCAGCAGCCGGAAGAGAATTATGGACCTCCAAGAGACCCAGTACTTC
TRBV2	TRBJ1-2	few	-	CASNWESNYGYTF	TGTGCCAGCAACTGGGAGTCTAACTATGGCTACACCTTC
TRBV29-1	TRBJ1-1	few	-	CSGRTGMNTEAFF	TGCAGCGGCCGGACGGGGATGAACACTGAAGCTTTCTTT
TRBV12-3/TRBV12-4	TRBJ2-1	many	-	CASTSGGLNEQFF	TGTGCCAGCACCTCTGGCGGGTTGAATGAGCAGTTCTTC
TRBV4-3	TRBJ1-2	many	-	CASSQDTGYGYTF	TGCGCCAGCAGCCAAGACACCGGGTATGGCTACACCTTC
TRBV4-1	TRBJ2-3	-	TRBD2	CASSQALGTSGLRDTQYF	TGCGCCAGCAGCCAAGCCTTGGGGACTAGCGGTCTAAGGGATACGCAGTATTTT
TRBV20-1	TRBJ1-5	-	-	CSAAAGNQPQHF	TGCAGTGCAGCGGCGGGCAATCAGCCCCAGCATTTT
TRBV28	TRBJ1-6	-	-	CASSSGTTNSPLHF	TGTGCCAGCAGCTCCGGGACAACGAATTCACCCCTCCACTTT
TRBV10-3	TRBJ2-3	many	-	CAIGLADTQYF	TGTGCCATCGGGTTAGCGGATACGCAGTATTTT
TRBV6-2/TRBV6-3	TRBJ1-2	-	-	CASSYADSLYGYTF	TGTGCCAGCAGTTACGCGGACAGTCTGTATGGCTACACCTTC
TRBV5-4	TRBJ2-1	many	-	CASIRAAGSYNEQFF	TGTGCCAGCATCCGTGCAGCCGGCTCCTACAATGAGCAGTTCTTC
TRBV20-1	TRBJ2-5	-	-	CSVWVRGTQYF	TGCAGTGTCTGGGTTAGGGGGACCCAGTACTTC
TRBV12-3/TRBV12-4	TRBJ2-7	few	TRBD2	CASSIRLAERSYEQYF	TGTGCCAGCAGTATTCGACTAGCGGAAAGATCCTACGAGCAGTACTTC
TRBV7-6	TRBJ2-1	-	-	CASSLVRGFSDSYNEQFF	TGTGCCAGCAGCTTAGTAAGGGGATTCTCGGATTCCTACAATGAGCAGTTCTTC
TRBV7-6	TRBJ2-7	-	-	CASSLATDYEQYF	TGTGCCAGCAGCTTAGCGACAGACTACGAGCAGTACTTC
TRBV12-3/TRBV12-4	TRBJ2-5	few	-	CASAKLSVGETQYF	TGTGCCAGCGCTAAGCTGTCGGTGGGGGAGACCCAGTACTTC
TRBV3-1	TRBJ2-1	few	TRBD2	CASSQTSGGHSHRYNEQFF	TGTGCCAGCAGCCAGACTAGCGGGGGGCATTCCCACAGATACAATGAGCAGTTCTTC
TRBV9	TRBJ2-2	few	-	CASSVALDTGELFF	TGTGCCAGCAGCGTAGCTCTTGACACCGGGGAGCTGTTTTTT
TRBV5-1	TRBJ2-7	many	-	CASSLAAGRTYEQYF	TGCGCCAGCAGCTTGGCCGCAGGGAGAACCTACGAGCAGTACTTC
TRBV7-9	TRBJ1-2	-	-	CASSLPDFYGYTF	TGTGCCAGCAGCTTACCGGATTTCTATGGCTACACCTTC
TRBV6-2/TRBV6-3	TRBJ1-2	-	TRBD1	CASTSSGQLKGYGYTF	TGTGCCAGCACCAGCTCGGGACAGCTTAAGGGCTATGGCTACACCTTC
TRBV7-2	TRBJ2-5	-	TRBD2	CASSLVGTSGFETQYF	TGTGCCAGCAGCTTAGTCGGGACTAGCGGGTTTGAGACCCAGTACTTC
TRBV7-2	TRBJ2-7	many	-	CASSFFRSYEQYF	TGTGCCAGCAGCTTTTTCAGGTCCTACGAGCAGTACTTC
TRBV7-8	TRBJ2-1	many	TRBD2	CASRSRLAGVLDEQFF	TGTGCCAGCAGAAGCCGACTAGCGGGAGTTTTGGATGAGCAGTTCTTC
TRBV19	TRBJ1-2	few	-	CASKPLERVLYGYTF	TGTGCCAGTAAGCCCTTGGAAAGGGTACTCTATGGCTACACCTTC
TRBV5-1	TRBJ2-1	-	TRBD2	CASKRTSGGAGEQFF	TGCGCCAGCAAAAGGACTAGCGGGGGGGCGGGTGAGCAGTTCTTC
TRBV24-1	TRBJ1-2	-	-	CATSDQDWGYTF	TGTGCCACCAGTGATCAAGATTGGGGCTACACCTTC
TRBV25-1	TRBJ2-7	-	TRBD1	CASLAGTGTYEQYF	TGTGCCAGCCTCGCCGGGACAGGGACTTACGAGCAGTACTTC
TRBV5-1	TRBJ2-1	-	TRBD1	CASSVGQGLNEQFF	TGCGCCAGCAGCGTGGGACAGGGTCTCAATGAGCAGTTCTTC
TRBV5-1	TRBJ2-7	few	-	CASSLGRSNYEQYF	TGCGCCAGCAGCTTGGGGAGGTCGAACTACGAGCAGTACTTC
TRBV11-1	TRBJ1-6	many	-	CASSLFRMAGEGKSSPLHF	TGTGCCAGCAGCTTATTCCGGATGGCAGGGGAAGGCAAGAGTTCACCCCTCCACTTT